Below are 3 T cell receptor beta chains sequenced from a single sample in a study of T cells in Graves' hyperthyroidism and ophthalmopathy. Regions amplified from RNA transcripts were the TCR beta CDR3 regions. First-round RT-PCR targeting the TCR CDR3 was performed with the HTBI primer set. MiXCR, run by TCRdb on the multiplex PCR reads, gives a single entry per CDR3 protein. The table includes roughly 640,000 distinct CDR3 sequences, approximately 15% detected once. Sequencing used blood. The receptor set was obtained from a woman aged 40 to 50 with Graves' ophthalmopathy.

This clonotype was recorded many times. The rearrangement joins TRBV12-3 or TRBV12-4 to TRBJ2-2; perhaps TRBD1 as D (5 bases). The CDR3 consists of 14 residues. V was clipped by 0 bases and J by 6 bases, with 8 bases between them. The CDR3 nucleotides are TGTGCCAGCAGTTTAGCGCAGGGATCCGGGGAGCTGTTTTTT. This gives the protein CASSLAQGSGELFF.

This clonotype was picked up many times. This sequence joins TRBV11-2 and TRBJ1-6; TRBD1 agrees at 7 bases. Germline V gene sequence: CDR1 SGHAT, CDR2 FQNNGV. CDR3 length: 15 amino acids. V shed 4 bases and J 9 bases; nucleotides not matched to a gene: 9. The CDR3 loop reads CASSYQGGARSPLHF. For the CDR3, the DNA is TGTGCCAGCAGCTACCAGGGGGGGGCGCGTTCACCCCTCCACTTT.

Regarding this clonotype: A much larger clonotype is one base distant, so this may be a read error. This chain's CDR3 is CASRQAAGQGYEQYF. The CDR3 bases are TGCGCCAGCAGACAGGCAGCGGGACAGGGATACGAGCAGTACTTC. V gene TRBV4-1 combines with J gene TRBJ2-7; 9 bases fit TRBD1. The length of the CDR3 is 15 residues. Germline CDR1 and CDR2: MGHRA and YSYEKL. J lost 4 bases, V lost 6 bases, and 10 bases had no gene match.